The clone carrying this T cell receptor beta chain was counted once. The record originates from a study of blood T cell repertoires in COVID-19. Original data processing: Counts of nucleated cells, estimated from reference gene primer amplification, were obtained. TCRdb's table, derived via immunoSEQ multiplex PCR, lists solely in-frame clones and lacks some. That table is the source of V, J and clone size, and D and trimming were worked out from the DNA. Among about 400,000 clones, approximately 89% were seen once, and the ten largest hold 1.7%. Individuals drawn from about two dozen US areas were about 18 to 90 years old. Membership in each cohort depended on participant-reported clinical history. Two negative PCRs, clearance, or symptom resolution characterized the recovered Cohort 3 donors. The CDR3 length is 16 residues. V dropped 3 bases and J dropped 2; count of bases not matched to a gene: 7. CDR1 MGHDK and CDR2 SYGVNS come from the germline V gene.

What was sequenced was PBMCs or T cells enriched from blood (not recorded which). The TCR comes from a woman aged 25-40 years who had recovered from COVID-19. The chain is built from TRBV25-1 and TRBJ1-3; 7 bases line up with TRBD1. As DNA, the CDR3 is TGTGCCAGCAGTGATTCGGGACAGTCGACTGGAAACACCATATATTTT. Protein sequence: CASSDSGQSTGNTIYF. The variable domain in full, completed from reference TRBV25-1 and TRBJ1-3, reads EADIYQTPRYLVIGTGKKITLECSQTMGHDKMYWYQQDPGMELHLIHYSYGVNSTEKGDLSSESTVSRIRTEHFPLTLESARPSHTSQYLCASSDSGQSTGNTIYFGEGSWLTVV.